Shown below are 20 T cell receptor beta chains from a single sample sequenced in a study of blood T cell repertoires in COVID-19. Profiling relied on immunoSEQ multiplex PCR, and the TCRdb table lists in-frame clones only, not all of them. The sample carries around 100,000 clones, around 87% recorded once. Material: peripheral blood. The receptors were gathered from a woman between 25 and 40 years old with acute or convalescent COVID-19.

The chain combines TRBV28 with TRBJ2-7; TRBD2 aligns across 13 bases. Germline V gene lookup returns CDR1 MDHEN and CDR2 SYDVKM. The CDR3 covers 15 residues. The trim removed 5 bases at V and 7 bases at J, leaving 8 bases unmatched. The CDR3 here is CASSTTGLAGLEQYF. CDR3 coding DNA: TGTGCCAGCAGTACCACGGGACTAGCGGGGTTAGAGCAGTACTTC. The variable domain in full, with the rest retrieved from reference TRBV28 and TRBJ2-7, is DVKVTQSSRYLVKRTGEKVFLECVQDMDHENMFWYRQDPGLGLRLIYFSYDVKMKEKGDIPEGYSVSREKKERFSLILESASTNQTSMYLCASSTTGLAGLEQYFGPGTRLTVT.

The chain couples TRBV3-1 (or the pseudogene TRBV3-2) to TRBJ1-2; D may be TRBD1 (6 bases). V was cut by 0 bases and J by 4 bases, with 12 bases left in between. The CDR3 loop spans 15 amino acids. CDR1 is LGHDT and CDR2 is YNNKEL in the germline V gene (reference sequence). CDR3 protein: CASSQDRGGPYGYTF. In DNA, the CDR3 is TGTGCCAGCAGCCAAGACAGGGGCGGGCCCTATGGCTACACCTTC.

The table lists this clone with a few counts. This CDR3 reads CASSVNDGGSWGGYTF. The DNA for the CDR3 is TGTGCCAGCAGCGTAAACGACGGGGGATCGTGGGGTGGCTACACCTTC. This chain connects TRBV9 to TRBJ1-2, with D maybe TRBD1 (5 bases). Trimming took off 1 base at V and 7 bases at J, with 20 bases between the two ends. This CDR3 comprises 16 residues. Germline V gene lookup returns CDR1 SGDLS and CDR2 YYNGEE.

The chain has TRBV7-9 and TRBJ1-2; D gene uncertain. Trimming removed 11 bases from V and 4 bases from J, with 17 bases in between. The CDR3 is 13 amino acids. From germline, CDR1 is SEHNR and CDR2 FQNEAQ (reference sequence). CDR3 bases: TGTGCCGAACTCACCGGTGGACTCTATGGCTACACCTTC. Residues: CAELTGGLYGYTF. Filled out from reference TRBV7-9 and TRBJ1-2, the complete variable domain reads DTGVSQNPRHKITKRGQNVTFRCDPISEHNRLYWYRQTLGQGPEFLTYFQNEAQLEKSRLLSDRFSAERPKGSFSTLEIQRTEQGDSAMYLCAELTGGLYGYTFGSGTRLTVV.

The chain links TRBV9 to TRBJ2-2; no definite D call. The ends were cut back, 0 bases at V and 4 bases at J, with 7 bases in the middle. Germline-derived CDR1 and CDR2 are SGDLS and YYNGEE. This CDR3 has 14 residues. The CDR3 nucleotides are TGTGCCAGCAGCGTAGTTGCGGCCACCGGGGAGCTGTTTTTT. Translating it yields CASSVVAATGELFF.

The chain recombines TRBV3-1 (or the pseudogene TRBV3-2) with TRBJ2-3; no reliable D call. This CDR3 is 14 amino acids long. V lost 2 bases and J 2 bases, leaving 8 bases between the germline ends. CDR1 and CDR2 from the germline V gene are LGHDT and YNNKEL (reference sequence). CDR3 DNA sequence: TGTGCCAGCAGCCAATCTAGTTCCACAGATACGCAGTATTTT. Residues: CASSQSSSTDTQYF.

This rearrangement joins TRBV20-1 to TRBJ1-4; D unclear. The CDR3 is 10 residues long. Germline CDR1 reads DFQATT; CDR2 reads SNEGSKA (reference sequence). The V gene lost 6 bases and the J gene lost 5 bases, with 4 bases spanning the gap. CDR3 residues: CSAPNEKLFF. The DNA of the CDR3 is TGCAGTGCCCCAAATGAAAAACTGTTTTTT.

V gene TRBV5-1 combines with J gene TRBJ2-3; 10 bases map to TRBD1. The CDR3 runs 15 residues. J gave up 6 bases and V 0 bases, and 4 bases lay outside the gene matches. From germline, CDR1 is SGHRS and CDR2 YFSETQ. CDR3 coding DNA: TGCGCCAGCAGCTTGGTGGGACAGGGGCCGGATACGCAGTATTTT. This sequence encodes CASSLVGQGPDTQYF.

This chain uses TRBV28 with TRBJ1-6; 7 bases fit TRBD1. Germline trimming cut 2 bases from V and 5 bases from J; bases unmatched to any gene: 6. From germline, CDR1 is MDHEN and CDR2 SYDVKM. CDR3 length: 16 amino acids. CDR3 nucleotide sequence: TGTGCCAGCAGTTTAATTGGGACAGCAAATAATTCACCCCTCCACTTT. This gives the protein CASSLIGTANNSPLHF.

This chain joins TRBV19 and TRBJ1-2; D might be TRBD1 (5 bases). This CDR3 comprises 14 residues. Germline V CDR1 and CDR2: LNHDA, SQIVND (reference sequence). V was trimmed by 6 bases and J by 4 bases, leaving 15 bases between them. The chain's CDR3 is CASRGQTETYGYTF. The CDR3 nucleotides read TGTGCCAGTAGGGGGCAGACCGAAACCTATGGCTACACCTTC.

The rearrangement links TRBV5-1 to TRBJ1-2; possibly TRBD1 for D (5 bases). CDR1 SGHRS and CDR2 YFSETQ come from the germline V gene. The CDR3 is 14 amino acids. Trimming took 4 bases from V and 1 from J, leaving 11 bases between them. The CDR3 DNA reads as TGCGCCAGCAGCGGGGCCGACAGTAACTATGGCTACACCTTC. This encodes CASSGADSNYGYTF.

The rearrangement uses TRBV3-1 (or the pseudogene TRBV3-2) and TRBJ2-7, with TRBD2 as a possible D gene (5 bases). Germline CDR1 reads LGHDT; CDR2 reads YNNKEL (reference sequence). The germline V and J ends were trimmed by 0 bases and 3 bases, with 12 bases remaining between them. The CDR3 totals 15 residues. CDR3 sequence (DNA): TGTGCCAGCAGCCAAGATGAAGCGGATGACTACGAGCAGTACTTC. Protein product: CASSQDEADDYEQYF.

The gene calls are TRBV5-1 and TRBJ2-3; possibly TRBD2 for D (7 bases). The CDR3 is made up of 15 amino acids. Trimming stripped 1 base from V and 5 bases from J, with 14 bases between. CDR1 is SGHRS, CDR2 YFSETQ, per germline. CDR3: CASSLIPGEGDTQYF. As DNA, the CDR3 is TGCGCCAGCAGCTTGATCCCAGGGGAGGGAGATACGCAGTATTTT. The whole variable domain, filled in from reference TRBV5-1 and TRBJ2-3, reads KAGVTQTPRYLIKTRGQQVTLSCSPISGHRSVSWYQQTPGQGLQFLFEYFSETQRNKGNFPGRFSGRQFSNSRSEMNVSTLELGDSALYLCASSLIPGEGDTQYFGPGTRLTVL.

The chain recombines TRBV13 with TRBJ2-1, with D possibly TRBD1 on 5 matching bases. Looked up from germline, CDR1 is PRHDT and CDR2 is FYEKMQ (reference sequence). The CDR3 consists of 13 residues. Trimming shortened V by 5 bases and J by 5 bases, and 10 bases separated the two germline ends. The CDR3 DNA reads TGTGCCAGCAGCCCAAGGGGCGACAATGAGCAGTTCTTC. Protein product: CASSPRGDNEQFF.

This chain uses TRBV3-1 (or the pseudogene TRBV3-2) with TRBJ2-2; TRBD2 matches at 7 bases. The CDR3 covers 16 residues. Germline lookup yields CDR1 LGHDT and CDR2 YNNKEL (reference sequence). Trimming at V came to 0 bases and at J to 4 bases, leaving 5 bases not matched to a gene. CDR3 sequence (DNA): TGTGCCAGCAGCCAAGATCCAGCGGGGCGCACCGGGGAGCTGTTTTTT. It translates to CASSQDPAGRTGELFF.

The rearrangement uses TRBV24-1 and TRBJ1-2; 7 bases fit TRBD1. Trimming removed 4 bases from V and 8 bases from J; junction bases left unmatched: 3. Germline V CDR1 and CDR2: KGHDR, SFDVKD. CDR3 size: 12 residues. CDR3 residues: CATSENRGGYTF. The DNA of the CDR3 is TGTGCCACCAGTGAGAACAGGGGAGGCTACACCTTC.

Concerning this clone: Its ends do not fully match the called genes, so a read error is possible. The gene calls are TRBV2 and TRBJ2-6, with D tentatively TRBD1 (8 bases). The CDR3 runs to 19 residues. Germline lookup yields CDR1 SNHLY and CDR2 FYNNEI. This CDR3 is CASREGRGRGGNGANVLTF. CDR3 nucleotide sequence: TGTGCCAGCAGGGAAGGCAGGGGGCGCGGGGGCAATGGGGCCAACGTCCTGACTTTC.

This CDR3 is CASGDRENSPLHF. CDR3 nucleotide sequence: TGTGCCAGCGGGGACAGGGAAAATTCACCCCTCCACTTT. V gene TRBV6-5 combines with J gene TRBJ1-6, with 9 bases aligning to TRBD1. The CDR3 consists of 13 residues. Trimming cost V 8 bases and J 7 bases; bases outside gene matches: 3. CDR1 is MNHEY and CDR2 is SVGAGI in the germline V gene.

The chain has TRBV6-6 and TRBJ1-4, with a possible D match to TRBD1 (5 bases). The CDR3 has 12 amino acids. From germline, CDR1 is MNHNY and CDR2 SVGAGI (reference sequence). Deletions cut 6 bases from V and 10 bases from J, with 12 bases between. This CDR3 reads CASSPLGGKLFF. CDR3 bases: TGTGCCAGCAGCCCACTGGGGGGAAAACTGTTTTTT.

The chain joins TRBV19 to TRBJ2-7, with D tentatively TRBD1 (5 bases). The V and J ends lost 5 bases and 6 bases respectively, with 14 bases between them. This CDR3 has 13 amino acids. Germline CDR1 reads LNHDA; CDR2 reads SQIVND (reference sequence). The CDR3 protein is CASSGSSRGEQYF. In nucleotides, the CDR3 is TGTGCCAGTAGTGGCAGTTCAAGGGGCGAGCAGTACTTC.